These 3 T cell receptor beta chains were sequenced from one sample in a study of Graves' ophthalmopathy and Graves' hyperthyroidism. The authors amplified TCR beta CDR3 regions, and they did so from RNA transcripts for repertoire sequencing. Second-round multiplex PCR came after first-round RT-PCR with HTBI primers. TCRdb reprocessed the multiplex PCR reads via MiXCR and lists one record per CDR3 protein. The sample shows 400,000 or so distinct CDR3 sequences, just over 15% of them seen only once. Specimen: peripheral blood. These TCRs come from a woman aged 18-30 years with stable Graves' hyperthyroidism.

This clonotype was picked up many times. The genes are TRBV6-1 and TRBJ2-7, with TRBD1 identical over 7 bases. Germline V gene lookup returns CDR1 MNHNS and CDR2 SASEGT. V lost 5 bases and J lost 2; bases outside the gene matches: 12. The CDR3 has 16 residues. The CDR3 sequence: CASSRSTGAVPYEQYF. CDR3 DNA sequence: TGTGCCAGCAGTCGTTCCACAGGGGCCGTCCCCTACGAGCAGTACTTC.

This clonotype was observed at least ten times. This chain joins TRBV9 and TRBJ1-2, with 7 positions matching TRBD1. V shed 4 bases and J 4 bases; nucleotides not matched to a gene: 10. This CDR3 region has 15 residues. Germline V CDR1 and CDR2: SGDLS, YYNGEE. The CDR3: CASSMTGSQSYGYTF. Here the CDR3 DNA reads TGTGCCAGCAGCATGACAGGGAGCCAGAGCTATGGCTACACCTTC.

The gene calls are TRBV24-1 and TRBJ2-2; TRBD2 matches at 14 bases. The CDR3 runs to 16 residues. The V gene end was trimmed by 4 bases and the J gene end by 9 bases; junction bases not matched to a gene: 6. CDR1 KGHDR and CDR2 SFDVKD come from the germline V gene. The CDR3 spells CATSDPTSGGDRELFF. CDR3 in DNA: TGTGCCACCAGTGACCCGACTAGCGGGGGGGACCGGGAGCTGTTTTTT.